This TCR beta chain emerged from a study of cytomegalovirus exposure and HLA in healthy donors. Data came from immunoSEQ multiplex PCR; TCRdb stores just in-frame clones and leaves some out. The sample shows about 160,000 clones, roughly 84% of them seen only once. CDR1 is ENHRY and CDR2 is SYGVKD in the germline V gene. There are 14 residues in the CDR3. Trimming cost V 9 bases and J 3 bases, with 18 bases left between them. While the first cohort had 650 to 850 subjects, the donors belonged to the separate validation cohort of about 130 subjects. A word on this clone: Its antigen remains unknown.

Study-level points and caveats: Rarity held for most TCR sequences, but there were some public TCRs that occurred in many donors. It was approximately 170 TCR beta chains that were listed as cytomegalovirus-associated. The TCR clusters that emerged in the first cohort tended, a later analysis found, to co-occur in the 110 or so validation repertoires.

The clonotype comes from a man aged 30 to 45 in good health and CMV-seropositive. Specimen: PBMCs. The chain uses TRBV10-3 and TRBJ2-7, with D possibly matching TRBD2 (5 bases). CDR3 amino acids: CAMLTRDSNYEQYF. DNA for the CDR3: TGTGCCATGCTAACTAGAGACTCGAACTACGAGCAGTACTTC.